This T cell receptor beta chain was captured in a study of metastatic and nonmetastatic thyroid tumors. Patients were all untreated before their thyroid surgery. V was pared by 4 bases and J by 3 bases, with 2 bases of the junction left unmatched. This CDR3 has 13 residues. TCRdb recomputed clones from the PCR reads via MiXCR. The sample comprises tens of thousands of clones, about 24% of which are singletons, and around 18% rests with the top ten. The sequencing input was blood. This chain uses TRBV12-3 or TRBV12-4 with TRBJ2-7; 8 nucleotides agree with TRBD2. This clonotype was obtained from a male donor with papillary thyroid cancer or a benign thyroid nodule (not recorded which). Some clones in this sample may be carry-over from other donors' samples. The CDR3 nucleotides are TGTGCCAGCAGTTCGGGGGGGCTCTACGAGCAGTACTTC. Its protein is CASSSGGLYEQYF.